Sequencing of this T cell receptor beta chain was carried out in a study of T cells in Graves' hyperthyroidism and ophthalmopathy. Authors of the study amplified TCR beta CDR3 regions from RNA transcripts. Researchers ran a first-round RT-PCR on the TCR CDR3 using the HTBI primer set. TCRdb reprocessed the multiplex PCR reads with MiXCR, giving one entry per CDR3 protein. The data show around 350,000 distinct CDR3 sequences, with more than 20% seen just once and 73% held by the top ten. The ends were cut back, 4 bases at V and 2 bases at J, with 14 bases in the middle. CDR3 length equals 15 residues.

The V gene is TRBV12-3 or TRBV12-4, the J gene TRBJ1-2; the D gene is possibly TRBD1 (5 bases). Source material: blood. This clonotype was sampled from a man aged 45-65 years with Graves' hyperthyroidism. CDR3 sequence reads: CASSYYRTLNYGYTF. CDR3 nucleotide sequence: TGTGCCAGCAGTTACTACAGGACTCTCAACTATGGCTACACCTTC.